The clone carrying this TCR beta chain was seen more than once but under ten times. TCRdb analysed the RT-PCR reads with MiXCR anew, one entry per CDR3 protein. Found here are fewer than 800,000 distinct CDR3 sequences, about 14% of them singletons; the top ten hold roughly 3.9%. The specimen was memory CD4+ T cells from blood. The source of this sequence is a female donor in good health, serving as a healthy control.

The CDR3 DNA follows: TGCAGTGCTAGAGCAGGCCTGAATGAGCAGTTCTTC. It encodes CSARAGLNEQFF. The chain couples TRBV20-1 to TRBJ2-1; D ambiguous. V was clipped by 1 base and J by 7 bases, with 8 bases between them. The CDR3 has 12 residues. From germline, CDR1 is DFQATT and CDR2 SNEGSKA (reference sequence).